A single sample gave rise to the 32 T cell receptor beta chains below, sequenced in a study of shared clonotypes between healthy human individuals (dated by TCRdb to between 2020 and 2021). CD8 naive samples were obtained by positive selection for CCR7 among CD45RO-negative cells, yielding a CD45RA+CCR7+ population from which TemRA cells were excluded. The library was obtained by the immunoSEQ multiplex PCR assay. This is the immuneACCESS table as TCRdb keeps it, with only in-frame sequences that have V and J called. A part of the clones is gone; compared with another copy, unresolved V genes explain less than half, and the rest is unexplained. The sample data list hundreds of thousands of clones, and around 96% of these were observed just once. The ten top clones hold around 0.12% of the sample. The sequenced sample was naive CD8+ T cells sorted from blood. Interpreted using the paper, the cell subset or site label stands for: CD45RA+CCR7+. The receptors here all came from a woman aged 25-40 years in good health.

CDR3 residues: CASTPLVGYGANVLTF. The CDR3 nucleotides are TGTGCCAGCACCCCCTTAGTGGGGTACGGGGCCAACGTCCTGACTTTC. The chain is built from TRBV27 and TRBJ2-6, with D unresolved. Deletions cut 7 bases from V and 4 bases from J, with 17 bases between. CDR1 is MNHEY and CDR2 is SMNVEV in the germline V gene (reference sequence). The length of the CDR3 is 16 residues.

The CDR3 nucleotides read TGTGCCAGCAGTTCCTGGGAAGGGGCGGCCAGGGAGACCCAGTACTTC. Its protein is CASSSWEGAARETQYF. This sequence joins TRBV6-5 and TRBJ2-5; a weak D match, TRBD1 (5 bases). CDR1 is MNHEY, CDR2 SVGAGI, per germline. This CDR3 has 16 amino acids. Trimming left V 4 bases short and J 5 bases short, with 20 bases between.

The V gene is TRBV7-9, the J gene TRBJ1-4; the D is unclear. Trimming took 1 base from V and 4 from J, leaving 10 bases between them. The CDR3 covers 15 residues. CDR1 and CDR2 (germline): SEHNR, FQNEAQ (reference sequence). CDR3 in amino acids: CASSLEVGVNEKLFF. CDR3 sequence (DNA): TGTGCCAGCAGCTTAGAAGTGGGAGTTAATGAAAAACTGTTTTTT.

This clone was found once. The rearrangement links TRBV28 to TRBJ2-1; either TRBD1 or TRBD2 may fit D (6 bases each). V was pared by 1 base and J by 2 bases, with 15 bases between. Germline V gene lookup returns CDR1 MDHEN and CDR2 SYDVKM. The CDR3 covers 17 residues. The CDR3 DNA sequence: TGTGCCAGCAGTTTATCCCTAGGGGGAGGACCCTACAATGAGCAGTTCTTC. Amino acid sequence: CASSLSLGGGPYNEQFF.

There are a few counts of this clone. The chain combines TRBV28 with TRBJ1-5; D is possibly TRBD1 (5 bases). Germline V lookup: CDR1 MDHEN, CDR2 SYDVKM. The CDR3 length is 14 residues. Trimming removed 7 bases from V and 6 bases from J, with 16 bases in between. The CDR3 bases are TGTGCCAGCATGCAGGACATCGGGGGTCAGCCCCAGCATTTT. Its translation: CASMQDIGGQPQHF.

DNA for the CDR3: TGTGCCAGCAGCTTAGCGACCCGCTACACAGATACGCAGTATTTT. This codes for CASSLATRYTDTQYF. The rearrangement joins TRBV11-2 to TRBJ2-3, with D hard to call. The CDR3 sequence is 15 residues long. Germline V gene lookup returns CDR1 SGHAT and CDR2 FQNNGV. The ends were cut back, 1 base at V and 2 bases at J, with 10 bases in the middle. The whole variable domain, filled in from reference TRBV11-2 and TRBJ2-3, reads EAGVAQSPRYKIIEKRQSVAFWCNPISGHATLYWYQQILGQGPKLLIQFQNNGVVDDSQLPKDRFSAERLKGVDSTLKIQPAKLEDSAVYLCASSLATRYTDTQYFGPGTRLTVL.

In DNA, the CDR3 is TGCGCCAGCAGCTTGTCAGGGTTCGACACTGAAGCTTTCTTT. Its protein product is CASSLSGFDTEAFF. The chain recombines TRBV5-1 with TRBJ1-1, with D possibly being TRBD1 (5 bases). With 1 base removed from V and 3 bases from J, the gap between germline ends came to 10 bases. The CDR3 is 14 amino acids. Germline CDR1 is SGHRS and CDR2 is YFSETQ.

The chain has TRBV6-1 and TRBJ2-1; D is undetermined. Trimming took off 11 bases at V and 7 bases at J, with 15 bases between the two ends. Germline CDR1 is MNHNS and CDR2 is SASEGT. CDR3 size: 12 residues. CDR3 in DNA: TGTGCCTGGACCGCCAGCTGGAATGAGCAGTTCTTC. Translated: CAWTASWNEQFF.

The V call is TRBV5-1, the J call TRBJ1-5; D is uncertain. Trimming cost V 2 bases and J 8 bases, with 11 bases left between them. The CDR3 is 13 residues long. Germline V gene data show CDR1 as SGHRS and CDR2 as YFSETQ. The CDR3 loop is CASSFRGREPQHF. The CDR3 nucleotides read TGCGCCAGCAGCTTCAGAGGGCGAGAGCCCCAGCATTTT.

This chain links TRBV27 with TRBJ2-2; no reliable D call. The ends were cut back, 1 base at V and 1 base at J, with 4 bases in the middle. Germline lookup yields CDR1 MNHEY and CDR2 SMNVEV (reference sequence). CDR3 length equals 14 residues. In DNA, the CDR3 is TGTGCCAGCAGTTTATACTTGAACACCGGGGAGCTGTTTTTT. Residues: CASSLYLNTGELFF.

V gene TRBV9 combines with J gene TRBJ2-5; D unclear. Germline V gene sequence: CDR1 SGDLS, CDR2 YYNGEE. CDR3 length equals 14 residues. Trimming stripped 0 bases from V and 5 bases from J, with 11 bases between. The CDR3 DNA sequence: TGTGCCAGCAGCGTAGGGACCATTGAGGAGACCCAGTACTTC. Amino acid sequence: CASSVGTIEETQYF.

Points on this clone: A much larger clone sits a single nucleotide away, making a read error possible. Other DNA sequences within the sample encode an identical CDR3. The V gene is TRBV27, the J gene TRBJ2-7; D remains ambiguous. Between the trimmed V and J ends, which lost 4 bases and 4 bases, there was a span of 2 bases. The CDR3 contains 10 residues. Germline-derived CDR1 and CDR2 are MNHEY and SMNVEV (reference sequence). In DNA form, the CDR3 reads TGTGCCAGCAGTTCATACGAGCAGTACTTC. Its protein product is CASSSYEQYF.

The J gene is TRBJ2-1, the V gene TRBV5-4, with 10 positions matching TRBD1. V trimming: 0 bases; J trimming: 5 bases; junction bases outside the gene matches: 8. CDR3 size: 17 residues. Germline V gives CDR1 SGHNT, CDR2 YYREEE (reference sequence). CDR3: CASSLGDRGHRDNEQFF. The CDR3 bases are TGTGCCAGCAGCTTGGGGGACAGGGGCCATCGGGACAATGAGCAGTTCTTC.

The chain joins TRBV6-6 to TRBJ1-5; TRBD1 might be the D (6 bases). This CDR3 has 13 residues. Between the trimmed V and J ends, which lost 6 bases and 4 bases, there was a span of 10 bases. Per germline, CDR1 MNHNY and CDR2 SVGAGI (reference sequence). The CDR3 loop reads CASSLGQNQPQHF. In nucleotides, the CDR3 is TGTGCCAGCAGCCTCGGACAGAATCAGCCCCAGCATTTT.

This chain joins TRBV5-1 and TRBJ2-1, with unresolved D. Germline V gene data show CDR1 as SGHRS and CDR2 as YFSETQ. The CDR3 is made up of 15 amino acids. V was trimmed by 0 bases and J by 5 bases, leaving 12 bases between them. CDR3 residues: CASSLGLIRNNEQFF. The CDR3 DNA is TGCGCCAGCAGCTTGGGATTGATCCGGAACAATGAGCAGTTCTTC.

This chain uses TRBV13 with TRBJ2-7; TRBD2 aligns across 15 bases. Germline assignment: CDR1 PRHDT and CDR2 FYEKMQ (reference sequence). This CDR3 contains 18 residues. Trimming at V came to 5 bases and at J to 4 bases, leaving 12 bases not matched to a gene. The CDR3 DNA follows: TGTGCCAGCAGCCCGGGACTAGCGGGAGGCCCTAGATTGTACGAGCAGTACTTC. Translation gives CASSPGLAGGPRLYEQYF.

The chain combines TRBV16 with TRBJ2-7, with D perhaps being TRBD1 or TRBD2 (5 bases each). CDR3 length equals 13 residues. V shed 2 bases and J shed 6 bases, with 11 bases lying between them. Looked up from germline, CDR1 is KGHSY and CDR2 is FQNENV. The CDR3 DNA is TGTGCCAGCAGCCAAGGGGCAGGGACCGAGCAGTACTTC. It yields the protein CASSQGAGTEQYF.

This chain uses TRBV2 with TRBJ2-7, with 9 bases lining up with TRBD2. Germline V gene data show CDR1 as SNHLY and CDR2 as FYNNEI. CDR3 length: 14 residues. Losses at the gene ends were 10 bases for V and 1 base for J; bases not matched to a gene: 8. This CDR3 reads CATDLSGSSYEQYF. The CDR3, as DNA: TGTGCCACCGACCTTAGCGGGAGTTCCTACGAGCAGTACTTC.

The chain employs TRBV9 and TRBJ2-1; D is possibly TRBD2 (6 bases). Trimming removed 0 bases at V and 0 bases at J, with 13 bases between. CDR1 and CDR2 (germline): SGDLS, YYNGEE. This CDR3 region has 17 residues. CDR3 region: CASSVDSGAPSYNEQFF. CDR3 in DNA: TGTGCCAGCAGCGTAGACTCGGGAGCCCCCTCCTACAATGAGCAGTTCTTC.

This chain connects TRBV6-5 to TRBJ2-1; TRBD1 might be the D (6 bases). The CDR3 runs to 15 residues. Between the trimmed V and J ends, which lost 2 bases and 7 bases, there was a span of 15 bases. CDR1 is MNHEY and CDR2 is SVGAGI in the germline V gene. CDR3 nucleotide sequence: TGTGCCAGCAGTTACACCCAACAGGGCGGGAATGAGCAGTTCTTC. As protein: CASSYTQQGGNEQFF.

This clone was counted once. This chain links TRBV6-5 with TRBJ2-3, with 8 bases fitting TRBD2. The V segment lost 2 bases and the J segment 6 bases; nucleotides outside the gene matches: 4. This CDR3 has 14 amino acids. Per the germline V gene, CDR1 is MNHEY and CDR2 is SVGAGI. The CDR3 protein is CASSYRASGDTQYF. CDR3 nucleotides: TGTGCCAGCAGTTACCGGGCTAGCGGGGATACGCAGTATTTT.

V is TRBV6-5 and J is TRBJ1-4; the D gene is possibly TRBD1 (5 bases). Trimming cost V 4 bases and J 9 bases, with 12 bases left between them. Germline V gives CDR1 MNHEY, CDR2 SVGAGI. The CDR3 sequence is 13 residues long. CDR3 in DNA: TGTGCCAGCAGTTGGGACGGAGGGAAAAAACTGTTTTTT. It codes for CASSWDGGKKLFF.

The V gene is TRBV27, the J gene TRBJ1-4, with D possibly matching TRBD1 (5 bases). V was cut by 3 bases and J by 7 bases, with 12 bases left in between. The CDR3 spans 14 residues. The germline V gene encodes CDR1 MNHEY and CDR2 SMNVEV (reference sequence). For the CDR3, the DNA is TGTGCCAGCAGTTTGGGGGGGGAAGGTGAAAAACTGTTTTTT. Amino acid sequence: CASSLGGEGEKLFF.

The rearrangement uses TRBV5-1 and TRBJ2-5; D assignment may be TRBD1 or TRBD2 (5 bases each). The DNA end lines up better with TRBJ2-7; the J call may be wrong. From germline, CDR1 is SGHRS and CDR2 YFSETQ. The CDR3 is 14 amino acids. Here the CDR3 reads CASSWGRGRDEQYF. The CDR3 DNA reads TGCGCCAGCAGCTGGGGACGGGGAAGGGACGAGCAGTACTTC.

The CDR3: CSVEKWNEQFF. The CDR3 region has the DNA TGCAGCGTTGAAAAGTGGAATGAGCAGTTCTTC. The chain employs TRBV29-1 and TRBJ2-1; D call uncertain. The CDR3 consists of 11 residues. Germline V lookup: CDR1 SQVTM, CDR2 ANQGSEA. The V gene lost 2 bases and the J gene lost 7 bases, with 6 bases spanning the gap.

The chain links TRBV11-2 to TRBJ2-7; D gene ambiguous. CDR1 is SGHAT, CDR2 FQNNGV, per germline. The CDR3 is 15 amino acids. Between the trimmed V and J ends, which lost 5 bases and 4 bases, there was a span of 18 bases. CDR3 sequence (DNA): TGTGCCAGCAGCCCCTACACGGGTGGCCCGTACGAGCAGTACTTC. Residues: CASSPYTGGPYEQYF.

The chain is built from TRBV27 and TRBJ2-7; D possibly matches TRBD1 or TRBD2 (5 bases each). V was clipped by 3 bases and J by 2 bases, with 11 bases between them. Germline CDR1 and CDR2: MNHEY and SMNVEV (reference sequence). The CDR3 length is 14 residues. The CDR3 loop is CASSLWGRPYEQYF. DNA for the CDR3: TGTGCCAGCAGTTTGTGGGGACGACCCTACGAGCAGTACTTC.

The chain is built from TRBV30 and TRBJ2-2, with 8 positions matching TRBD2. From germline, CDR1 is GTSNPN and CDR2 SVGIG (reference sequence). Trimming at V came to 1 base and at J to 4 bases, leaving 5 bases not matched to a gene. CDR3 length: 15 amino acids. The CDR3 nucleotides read TGTGCCTGGAGTGGAGCGGGAGATCCCACCGGGGAGCTGTTTTTT. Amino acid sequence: CAWSGAGDPTGELFF.

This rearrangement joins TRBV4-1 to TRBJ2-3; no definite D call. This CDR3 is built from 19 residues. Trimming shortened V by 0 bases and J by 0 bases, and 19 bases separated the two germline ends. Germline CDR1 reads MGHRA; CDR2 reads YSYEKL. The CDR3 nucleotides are TGCGCCAGCAGCCAAGAGGCGCTAAACAACGACCCTAGCACAGATACGCAGTATTTT. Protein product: CASSQEALNNDPSTDTQYF.

The CDR3 DNA is TGTGCCAGCAGCTTAGGCCGGCACTACGAGCAGTACTTC. This codes for CASSLGRHYEQYF. The V call is TRBV13, the J call TRBJ2-7; unclear D gene. The V gene's germline CDR1 is PRHDT and CDR2 FYEKMQ (reference sequence). This CDR3 is built from 13 residues. Trimming took 0 bases from V and 3 from J, leaving 6 bases between them. Using reference TRBV13 and TRBJ2-7 for the parts outside the CDR3, the full variable domain is AAGVIQSPRHLIKEKRETATLKCYPIPRHDTVYWYQQGPGQDPQFLISFYEKMQSDKGSIPDRFSAQQFSDYHSELNMSSLELGDSALYFCASSLGRHYEQYFGPGTRLTVT.

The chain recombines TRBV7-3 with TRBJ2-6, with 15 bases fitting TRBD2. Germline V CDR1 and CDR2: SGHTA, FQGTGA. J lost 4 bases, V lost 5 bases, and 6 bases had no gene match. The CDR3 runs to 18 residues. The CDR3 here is CASSPGTSGRRGANVLTF. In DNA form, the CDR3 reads TGTGCCAGCAGCCCCGGGACTAGCGGGAGGAGGGGGGCCAACGTCCTGACTTTC.

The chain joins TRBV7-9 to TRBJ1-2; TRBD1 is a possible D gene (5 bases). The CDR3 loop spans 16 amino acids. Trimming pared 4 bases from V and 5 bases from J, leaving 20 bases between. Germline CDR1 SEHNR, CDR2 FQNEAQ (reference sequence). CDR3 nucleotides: TGTGCCAGCAGCTCCACAACCGGGACGCAGAAGTATGGCTACACCTTC. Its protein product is CASSSTTGTQKYGYTF.